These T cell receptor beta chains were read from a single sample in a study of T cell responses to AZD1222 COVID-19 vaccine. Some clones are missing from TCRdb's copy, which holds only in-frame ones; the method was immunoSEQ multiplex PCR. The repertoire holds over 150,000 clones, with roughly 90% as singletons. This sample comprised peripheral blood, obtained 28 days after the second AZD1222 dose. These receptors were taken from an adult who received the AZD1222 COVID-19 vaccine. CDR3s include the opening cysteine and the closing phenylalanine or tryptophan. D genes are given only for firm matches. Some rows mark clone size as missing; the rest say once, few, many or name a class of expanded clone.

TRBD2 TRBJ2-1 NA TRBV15 CATSRDRLAGASSYNEQFF TGTGCCACCAGCAGAGATCGACTAGCGGGGGCGAGCTCCTACAATGAGCAGTTCTTC
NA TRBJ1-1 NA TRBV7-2 CASSLDGLKAFF TGTGCCAGCAGCTTAGACGGCCTGAAAGCTTTCTTT
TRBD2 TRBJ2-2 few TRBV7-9 CASSFGGYTGELFF TGTGCCAGCAGCTTCGGGGGGTACACCGGGGAGCTGTTTTTT
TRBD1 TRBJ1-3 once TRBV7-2 CASSPAGQGNTIYF TGTGCCAGCAGCCCCGCGGGACAGGGAAACACCATATATTTT
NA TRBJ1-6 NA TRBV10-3 CAINDRNSPLHF TGTGCCATCAACGACAGAAATTCACCCCTCCACTTT
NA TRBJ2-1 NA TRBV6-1 CASSEMQHNEQFF TGTGCCAGCAGTGAAATGCAACACAATGAGCAGTTCTTC
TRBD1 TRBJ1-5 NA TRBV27 CASSPVRQGLGQPQHF TGTGCCAGCAGCCCCGTCCGACAGGGATTAGGGCAGCCCCAGCATTTT
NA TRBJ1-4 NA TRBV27 CASRALNREDEKLFF TGTGCCAGCAGGGCTCTTAATCGAGAAGACGAAAAACTGTTTTTT
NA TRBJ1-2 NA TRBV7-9 CASSQSGSYGYTF TGTGCCAGCAGCCAGTCAGGGTCCTATGGCTACACCTTC
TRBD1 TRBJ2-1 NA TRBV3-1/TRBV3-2 CASSHPGAGGLNEQFF TGTGCCAGCAGCCACCCCGGGGCAGGGGGTTTGAATGAGCAGTTCTTC
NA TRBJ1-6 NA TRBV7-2 CASSLSARVRSPLHF TGTGCCAGCAGCTTATCCGCCCGGGTTAGATCACCCCTCCACTTT
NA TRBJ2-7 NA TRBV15 CATSNNYEQYF TGTGCCACCAGCAACAACTACGAGCAGTACTTC
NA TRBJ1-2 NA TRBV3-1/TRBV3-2 CASSQSRVGYGYTF TGTGCCAGCAGCCAATCCAGGGTCGGCTATGGCTACACCTTC
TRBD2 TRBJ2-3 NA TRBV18 CASSPTRTGGTDTQYF TGTGCCAGCTCACCTACACGGACGGGGGGGACAGATACGCAGTATTTT
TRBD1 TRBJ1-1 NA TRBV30 CAWSVRGTGPFRAFF TGTGCCTGGAGTGTACGTGGGACAGGGCCTTTTCGAGCTTTCTTT
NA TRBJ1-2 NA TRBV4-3 CASSQDRGGFSYGYTF TGCGCCAGCAGCCAAGATCGAGGGGGTTTCTCGTATGGCTACACCTTC
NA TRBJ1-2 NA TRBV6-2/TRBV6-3 CASSAPGPGKIYGYTF TGTGCCAGCAGTGCCCCCGGGCCGGGCAAGATCTATGGCTACACCTTC
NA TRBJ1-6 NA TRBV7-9 CASSLGVSSYNSPLHF TGTGCCAGCAGCTTGGGGGTGAGCTCCTATAATTCACCCCTCCACTTT
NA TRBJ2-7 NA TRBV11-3 CASSLYWSLYEQYF TGTGCCAGCAGCTTATATTGGAGCCTCTACGAGCAGTACTTC
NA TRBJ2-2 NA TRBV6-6 CASSYGGGFTGELFF TGTGCCAGCAGTTACGGCGGCGGCTTCACCGGGGAGCTGTTTTTT
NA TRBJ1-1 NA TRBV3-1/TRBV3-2 CASSQDFVVENTEVFF TGTGCCAGCAGCCAAGATTTCGTAGTTGAGAACACTGAAGTTTTCTTT
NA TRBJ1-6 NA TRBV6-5 CASRSGGGDHSPLHF TGTGCCAGCAGATCCGGGGGGGGAGACCATTCACCCCTCCACTTT
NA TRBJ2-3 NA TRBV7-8 CASSPTPSILTDTQYF TGTGCCAGCAGCCCTACCCCCTCGATCCTCACAGATACGCAGTATTTT
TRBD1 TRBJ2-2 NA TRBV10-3 CAISETGAGELFF TGTGCCATCAGTGAGACAGGGGCCGGGGAGCTGTTTTTT
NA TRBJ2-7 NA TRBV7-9 CASTRGSDSYEQYF TGTGCCAGCACACGGGGCTCCGACTCCTACGAGCAGTACTTC
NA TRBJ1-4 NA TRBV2 CASRGQWELFF TGTGCCAGCCGCGGACAGTGGGAACTGTTTTTT
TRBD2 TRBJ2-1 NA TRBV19 CASTMTGGLNEQFF TGTGCCAGTACCATGACGGGGGGGCTCAATGAGCAGTTCTTC
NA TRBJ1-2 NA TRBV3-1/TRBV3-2 CASSQSAGTWGYTF TGTGCCAGCAGCCAGTCTGCCGGGACGTGGGGCTACACCTTC
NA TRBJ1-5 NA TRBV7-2 CASSLNGQPQHF TGTGCCAGCAGCTTAAATGGACAGCCCCAGCATTTT
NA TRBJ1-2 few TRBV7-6 CASSFQQNYGYTF TGTGCCAGCAGCTTTCAGCAAAACTATGGCTACACCTTC
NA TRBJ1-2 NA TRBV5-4 CASSLGSSNYGYTF TGTGCCAGCAGCTTAGGATCCTCTAACTATGGCTACACCTTC
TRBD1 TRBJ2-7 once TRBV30 CAWSTGGESEQYF TGTGCCTGGAGTACAGGGGGCGAGTCCGAGCAGTACTTC
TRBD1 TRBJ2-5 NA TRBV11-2 CASSPAGGQYQETQYF TGTGCCAGCAGCCCAGCAGGGGGACAATACCAAGAGACCCAGTACTTC
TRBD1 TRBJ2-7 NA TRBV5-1 CASSVGIDRGYEQYF TGCGCCAGCAGCGTCGGGATCGACAGGGGCTACGAGCAGTACTTC
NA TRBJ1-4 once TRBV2 CASSLDRATNEKLFF TGTGCCAGCAGTTTGGACAGAGCAACTAATGAAAAACTGTTTTTT
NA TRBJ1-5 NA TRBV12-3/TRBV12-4 CASSNSNQPQHF TGTGCCAGCAGTAATAGCAATCAGCCCCAGCATTTT
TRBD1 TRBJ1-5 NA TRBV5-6 CASSPGTERNQPQHF TGTGCCAGCAGCCCCGGGACAGAACGCAATCAGCCCCAGCATTTT
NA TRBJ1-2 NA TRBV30 CAWENTDYGYTF TGTGCCTGGGAAAACACGGACTATGGCTACACCTTC
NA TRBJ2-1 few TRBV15 CATSPPVKGAGNEQFF TGTGCCACCAGCCCCCCGGTTAAGGGGGCGGGGAATGAGCAGTTCTTC
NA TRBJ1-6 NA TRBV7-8 CASSSKDGNYNSPLHF TGTGCCAGCAGCTCTAAAGACGGGAACTATAATTCACCCCTCCACTTT
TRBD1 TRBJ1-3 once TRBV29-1 CSVEDRGTGGRSGNTIYF TGCAGCGTTGAAGATCGGGGGACAGGGGGTAGATCTGGAAACACCATATATTTT
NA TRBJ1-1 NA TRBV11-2 CASSSGGTEAFF TGTGCCAGCAGCTCGGGGGGCACTGAAGCTTTCTTT
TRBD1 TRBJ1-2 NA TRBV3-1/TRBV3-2 CASSQGVHYGYTF TGTGCCAGCAGTCAGGGGGTCCACTATGGCTACACCTTC